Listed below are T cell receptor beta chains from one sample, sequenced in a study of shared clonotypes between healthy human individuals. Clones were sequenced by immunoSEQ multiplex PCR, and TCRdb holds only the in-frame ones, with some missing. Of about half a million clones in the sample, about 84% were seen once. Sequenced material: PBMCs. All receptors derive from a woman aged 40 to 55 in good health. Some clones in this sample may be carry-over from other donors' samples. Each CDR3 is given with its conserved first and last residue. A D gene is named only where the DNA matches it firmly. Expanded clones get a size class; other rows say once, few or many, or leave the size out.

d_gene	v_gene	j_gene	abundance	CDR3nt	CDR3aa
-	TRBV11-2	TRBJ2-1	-	TGTGCCAGCAGCTTAGTTCGGGGAAATGAGCAGTTCTTC	CASSLVRGNEQFF
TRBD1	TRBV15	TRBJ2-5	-	TGTGCCACCAGCAGAGGGTCCGGGACAGGGAAAGAGACCCAGTACTTC	CATSRGSGTGKETQYF
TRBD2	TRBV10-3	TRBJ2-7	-	TGTGCCAGTGGACTAGCGGGCTCCTACGAGCAGTACTTC	CASGLAGSYEQYF
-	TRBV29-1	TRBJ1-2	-	TGCAGCGTCACAGTGGACAATAGGGCGGCCTATGGCTACACCTTC	CSVTVDNRAAYGYTF
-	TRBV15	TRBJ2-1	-	TGTGCCACCAGCAGGGCCCGGGCCGAGCAGTTCTTC	CATSRARAEQFF
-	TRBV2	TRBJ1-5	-	TGTGCCAGCGCCTTCACACAGGTTCCAAGCAATCAGCCCCAGCATTTT	CASAFTQVPSNQPQHF
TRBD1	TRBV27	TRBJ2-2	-	TGTGCCAGCAGTTTAGGGCAGGGGGCCGGGGAGCTGTTTTTT	CASSLGQGAGELFF
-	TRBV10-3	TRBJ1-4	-	TGTGCCATCAGTGAATCCTCGGCCAGCGAAAAACTGTTTTTT	CAISESSASEKLFF
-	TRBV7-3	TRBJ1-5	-	TGTGCCAGCACCCTCCCACTGGGGGTCAATCAGCCCCAGCATTTT	CASTLPLGVNQPQHF
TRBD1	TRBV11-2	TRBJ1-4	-	TGTGCCAGCAGCTTACGCCTCACAGGGGATGAAAAACTGTTTTTT	CASSLRLTGDEKLFF
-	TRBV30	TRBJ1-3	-	TGTGCCTGGACCAGCTCTGGAAACACCATATATTTT	CAWTSSGNTIYF
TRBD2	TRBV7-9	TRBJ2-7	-	TGTGCCAGCAGCCACCGACTAGCGGGAGATGGCGAGCAGTACTTC	CASSHRLAGDGEQYF
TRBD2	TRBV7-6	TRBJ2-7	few	TGTGCCAGCAGCTTACGAGCGGGACCCTACGAGCAGTACTTC	CASSLRAGPYEQYF
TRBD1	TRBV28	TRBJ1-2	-	TGTGCCAGCAGTGTGACAGGGGGGGTAGGCTACACCTTC	CASSVTGGVGYTF
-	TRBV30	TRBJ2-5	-	TGTGCCTGGAGTGTACCAGAGACCCAGTACTTC	CAWSVPETQYF
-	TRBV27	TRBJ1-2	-	TGTGCCAGCAGTTTATTTGCAGGGGCAGCTAACTATGGCTACACCTTC	CASSLFAGAANYGYTF
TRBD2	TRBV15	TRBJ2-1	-	TGTGCCACCAGCACACACCCGGGAGCGGGAGTGTACAATGAGCAGTTCTTC	CATSTHPGAGVYNEQFF
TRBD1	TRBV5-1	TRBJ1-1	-	TGCGCCAGCAGCCCGAAGACAGGGGGCGCTTCTATGAACACTGAAGCTTTCTTT	CASSPKTGGASMNTEAFF